The 14 T cell receptor beta chains given below trace back to one sample, sequenced in a study of patients and donors after allogeneic stem cell transplantation. Each CDR3 protein is one row after TCRdb ran MiXCR on the RT-PCR reads. Of about 960,000 distinct CDR3 sequences detected, 18% appear once; the ten largest clones hold approximately 5.9%. Sequencing was performed on blood, either unsorted or a sorted T cell fraction (not recorded which). These receptors all stem from a human donor who was either an allogeneic HSCT recipient or a stem cell or donor lymphocyte infusion donor (not recorded which). It is not recorded whose cells these are; they may come from a transplant donor.

V gene TRBV12-3 or TRBV12-4 combines with J gene TRBJ1-1, with D perhaps TRBD1 (6 bases). This CDR3 region has 13 residues. V lost 6 bases and J 2 bases, leaving 10 bases between the germline ends. The CDR3 protein is CASRGQINTEAFF. CDR3 in DNA: TGTGCCAGCAGAGGACAGATAAACACTGAAGCTTTCTTT.

This clonotype occurred a few times. V gene TRBV4-1 combines with J gene TRBJ2-3, with 7 bases fitting TRBD1. CDR1 is MGHRA, CDR2 YSYEKL, per germline. This CDR3 has 18 amino acids. After removal of 0 bases from V and 1 base from J, the junction contained 10 bases not matched to a gene. The CDR3 coding sequence is TGCGCCAGCAGCCAAGAAAGGGGTGCAGGACAGGGCACAGATACGCAGTATTTT. Its protein is CASSQERGAGQGTDTQYF.

V is TRBV7-6 and J is TRBJ2-2, with D possibly TRBD1 on 6 matching bases. CDR1 SGHVS and CDR2 FNYEAQ come from the germline V gene. The CDR3 is made up of 17 amino acids. V was trimmed by 4 bases and J by 1 base, leaving 16 bases between them. The CDR3 is CASSSVTGTWNTGELFF. DNA for the CDR3: TGTGCCAGCAGCTCCGTGACCGGGACATGGAACACCGGGGAGCTGTTTTTT.

The CDR3 coding sequence is TGTGCCAGCAGCATCACTAGCGGGGGTTACTCCTACGAGCAGTACTTC. Its translation: CASSITSGGYSYEQYF. The J gene is TRBJ2-7, the V gene TRBV7-2; 11 bases match TRBD2. Germline CDR1 SGHTA, CDR2 FQGNSA. CDR3 length equals 16 residues. The ends lost 5 bases at V and 0 bases at J; junction bases unmatched: 6.

There are a few counts of this clonotype. The chain has TRBV30 and TRBJ2-6; D is uncertain. This CDR3 has 20 residues. Deletions cut 1 base from V and 0 bases from J, with 22 bases between. Germline CDR1 is GTSNPN and CDR2 is SVGIG (reference sequence). In DNA, the CDR3 is TGTGCCTGGAGTGGAAAAAGGACCTTCAGGCTACTCTCTGGGGCCAACGTCCTGACTTTC. Translation: CAWSGKRTFRLLSGANVLTF.

This clonotype was counted many times. The chain is built from TRBV11-1 and TRBJ2-1; D ambiguous. The CDR3 spans 15 residues. Trimming stripped 4 bases from V and 0 bases from J, with 10 bases between. The germline CDR1 and CDR2 sequences are SGHAT and FQDESV (reference sequence). CDR3 amino acids: CASSSFRSSYNEQFF. Here the CDR3 DNA reads TGTGCCAGCAGCTCATTCAGGAGCTCCTACAATGAGCAGTTCTTC.

This clonotype was recorded at least ten times. The V gene is TRBV6-1, the J gene TRBJ1-1; D is ambiguous. The V gene lost 7 bases and the J gene lost 4 bases, with 13 bases spanning the gap. Germline values: CDR1 MNHNS, CDR2 SASEGT. This CDR3 contains 13 residues. The CDR3 DNA reads as TGTGCCAGCACCGACTGGGGATCCACTGAAGCTTTCTTT. Its protein is CASTDWGSTEAFF.

The chain has TRBV20-1 and TRBJ1-5; 9 nucleotides align to TRBD1. The germline gives CDR1 DFQATT, CDR2 SNEGSKA (reference sequence). The length of the CDR3 is 17 residues. Trimming removed 5 bases from V and 3 bases from J; junction bases left unmatched: 14. The CDR3: CSAYNRDRAILNQPQHF. In DNA form, the CDR3 reads TGCAGTGCTTATAACCGGGACAGGGCTATTCTCAATCAGCCCCAGCATTTT.

This chain connects TRBV10-3 to TRBJ1-4; D unresolved. The V end was cut by 4 bases, the J end by 4 bases, with 4 bases between. The germline V gene encodes CDR1 ENHRY and CDR2 SYGVKD. The CDR3 consists of 12 residues. The CDR3 coding sequence is TGTGCCATCAGTGCTGGTAATGAAAAACTGTTTTTT. It is translated as CAISAGNEKLFF.

The chain links TRBV5-5 to TRBJ2-2; 8 bases are a match to TRBD2. The CDR3 is 16 residues long. Germline CDR1 SGHKS, CDR2 YYEKEE (reference sequence). With 7 bases clipped from V and 0 bases from J, the junction kept 8 bases outside the gene matches. The CDR3 region is CASAYRGGSNTGELFF. The CDR3 DNA follows: TGTGCCAGCGCGTACCGGGGGGGTTCGAACACCGGGGAGCTGTTTTTT.

This sequence joins TRBV12-5 and TRBJ2-1; D might be TRBD1 (5 bases). V was clipped by 3 bases and J by 4 bases, with 16 bases between them. There are 16 residues in the CDR3. Per germline, CDR1 LGHNT and CDR2 FRNRAP. DNA of the CDR3: TGTGCTAGTGGTTTTCGTCCAGGACATTCTTACAATGAGCAGTTCTTC. Amino acid sequence: CASGFRPGHSYNEQFF.

This clonotype was seen ten or more times. The chain links TRBV7-2 to TRBJ2-2; D ambiguous. The CDR3 is made up of 11 amino acids. Germline CDR1 reads SGHTA; CDR2 reads FQGNSA. Trimming cost V 6 bases and J 3 bases, with 2 bases left between them. The CDR3: CASRYTGELFF. The CDR3, as DNA: TGTGCCAGCAGGTACACCGGGGAGCTGTTTTTT.

This clonotype appeared a few times. The chain employs TRBV6-1 and TRBJ2-1; D may correspond to TRBD1 or TRBD2 (6 bases each). CDR1 and CDR2 (germline): MNHNS, SASEGT. The germline V and J ends were trimmed by 5 bases and 3 bases, with 17 bases remaining between them. The CDR3 has 16 amino acids. CDR3 protein: CASSRGGLVFYNEQFF. The CDR3 nucleotides are TGTGCCAGCAGTCGAGGGGGGCTGGTGTTCTACAATGAGCAGTTCTTC.

This chain uses TRBV12-3 or TRBV12-4 with TRBJ1-2, with 7 bases matching TRBD1. This CDR3 has 12 amino acids. The junction had 1 base not matched to a gene; V was cut back by 6 bases and J by 3 bases. The CDR3 sequence: CASSTGDYGYTF. The CDR3 DNA reads TGTGCCAGCAGCACAGGGGACTATGGCTACACCTTC.